Each of the 16 T cell receptor beta chains below was sequenced from the same sample in a study of tumor and adjacent non-tumor tissue in lung cancer. A modified ARM-PCR protocol with three rounds of nested PCR amplified TCRbeta. TCRdb processed the multiplex PCR reads anew with MiXCR; each CDR3 protein has one entry. The table has roughly 93,000 distinct CDR3 sequences, around 64% seen once; the top ten hold about 16%. RNA was extracted from bulk tissue without any cell sorting. Sequencing was performed on lung tumor tissue. The receptor set was obtained from a man aged 55-75 years with non-small cell lung cancer.

This clonotype was recorded at least ten times. This chain links TRBV12-3 or TRBV12-4 with TRBJ1-1; tentatively, D is TRBD1 (5 bases). This CDR3 comprises 13 residues. V was clipped by 7 bases and J by 6 bases, with 15 bases between them. For the CDR3, the DNA is TGTGCCAGCACCTCGACGACAGTAGCTGAAGCTTTCTTT. This codes for CASTSTTVAEAFF.

This chain connects TRBV29-1 to TRBJ1-1, with a weak D call TRBD1 (6 bases). CDR3 length: 13 amino acids. The V end lost 8 bases, the J end lost 3 bases, and 16 bases lay between the germline ends. Germline values: CDR1 SQVTM, CDR2 ANQGSEA. CDR3 DNA sequence: TGCAGCACCGGGGGCTGGGGCTACACTGAAGCTTTCTTT. As protein: CSTGGWGYTEAFF. Full variable domain (outside the CDR3, taken from reference TRBV29-1 and TRBJ1-1): SAVISQKPSRDICQRGTSLTIQCQVDSQVTMMFWYRQQPGQSLTLIATANQGSEATYESGFVIDKFPISRPNLTFSTLTVSNMSPEDSSIYLCSTGGWGYTEAFFGQGTRLTVV.

This clonotype has a single count. At one end, the junction sequence differs from germline, possibly due to a read error. The chain combines TRBV5-4 with TRBJ2-1; D may correspond to TRBD1 or TRBD2 (5 bases each). This CDR3 region has 17 residues. Per the germline V gene, CDR1 is SGHNT and CDR2 is YYREEE (reference sequence). The CDR3 loop reads CASAGTTHRSSYNEQFF. The DNA of the CDR3 is TGTGCCAGCGCCGGGACCACACATCGAAGCTCCTACAATGAGCAATTCTTC. The entire variable domain, with the rest obtained from reference TRBV5-4 and TRBJ2-1, is as follows: ETGVTQSPTHLIKTRGQQVTLRCSSQSGHNTVSWYQQALGQGPQFIFQYYREEENGRGNFPPRFSGLQFPNYSSELNVNALELDDSALYLCASAGTTHRSSYNEQFFGPGTRLTVL.

The rearrangement links TRBV11-2 to TRBJ1-2, with D possibly TRBD1 on 6 matching bases. V lost 7 bases to trimming and J lost 7 bases, with 19 bases between them. Germline V gives CDR1 SGHAT, CDR2 FQNNGV. The CDR3 is 14 amino acids. The CDR3 DNA reads TGTGCCAGCAACGTAAGTGAGGGGGTCGGTGGCTACACCTTC. It is translated as CASNVSEGVGGYTF.

As concerns this clonotype: A clone one base away is much larger, so this may be a read error. CDR3 region: CTSSLCSQPLAKNIQYF. CDR3 nucleotide sequence: TGTACCAGCAGCTTATGTAGTCAACCACTAGCCAAAAACATTCAGTACTTC. The V gene is TRBV11-2, the J gene TRBJ2-4; D is undetermined. The V gene's germline CDR1 is SGHAT and CDR2 FQNNGV. This CDR3 comprises 17 residues. Filled out from reference TRBV11-2 and TRBJ2-4, the complete variable domain reads EAGVAQSPRYKIIEKRQSVAFWCNPISGHATLYWYQQILGQGPKLLIQFQNNGVVDDSQLPKDRFSAERLKGVDSTLKIQPAKLEDSAVYLCTSSLCSQPLAKNIQYFGAGTRLSVL.

Details on this clonotype: Its ends do not fully match the called genes, so a read error is possible. The gene calls are TRBV4-2 and TRBJ2-3; 11 bases are shared with TRBD2. The CDR3 extends over 17 amino acids. Germline-derived CDR1 and CDR2 are LGHNA and YNFKEQ. Here the CDR3 reads CARSQQVLAGEAGTQYF. The CDR3 nucleotides are TGTGCCAGGAGCCAACAAGTACTAGCGGGAGAAGCAGGTACGCAGTATTTT.

The chain has TRBV11-2 and TRBJ2-1; weak D call: TRBD2 (5 bases). The CDR3 is made up of 16 amino acids. Trimming took off 5 bases at V and 7 bases at J, with 21 bases between the two ends. Germline CDR1 SGHAT, CDR2 FQNNGV. DNA of the CDR3: TGTGCCAGCAGCCCACCCCGGAGGAGCTCCCAAAATGAGCAGTTCTTC. It is translated as CASSPPRRSSQNEQFF.

This clonotype qualifies as medium-sized. This chain links TRBV4-3 with TRBJ2-3, with a tentative D call TRBD2 (5 bases). This CDR3 region has 18 residues. Germline assignment: CDR1 LGHNA and CDR2 YSLEER. V was clipped by 1 base and J by 0 bases, with 17 bases between them. CDR3 amino acids: CASSQVSAEATSTDTQYF. CDR3 bases: TGCGCCAGCAGCCAAGTCTCGGCGGAGGCGACAAGCACAGATACGCAGTATTTT.

CDR3 amino acids: CASSLPFSGASFVETQYF. DNA for the CDR3: TGTGCCAGCAGCTTACCGTTCTCTGGGGCTAGTTTTGTTGAGACCCAGTACTTC. V usage is TRBV7-2 and J usage is TRBJ2-5; TRBD1 is a possible D gene (5 bases). V was pared by 2 bases and J by 5 bases, with 24 bases between. The CDR3 loop spans 18 amino acids. Germline CDR1 is SGHTA and CDR2 is FQGNSA.

With regard to this clonotype: Compared with germline, one end of the junction differs, possibly owing to a read error. The chain employs TRBV29-1 and TRBJ2-1; weak D call: TRBD2 (6 bases). CDR1 and CDR2 from the germline V gene are SQVTM and ANQGSEA. The CDR3 totals 15 residues. The CDR3 bases are TGTAGCCTTGAAGGGACTTTCCTCTCCTACAATGATCAGTTCTTC. Encoded protein: CSLEGTFLSYNDQFF.

With respect to this clonotype: A read error is possible here, since a much larger clone lies one base away. CDR3 DNA sequence: TGTGCCACCAGACTACCGGGGAACACCGGGGAGCTGTTTTTT. Protein: CATRLPGNTGELFF. This chain joins TRBV10-3 and TRBJ2-2, with D possibly TRBD2 on 5 matching bases. The V end was cut by 10 bases, the J end by 1 base, with 13 bases between. The CDR3 is 14 residues long. Germline values: CDR1 ENHRY, CDR2 SYGVKD.

Concerning this clonotype: A read error may produce the germline difference seen at one junction end. The chain has TRBV11-3 and TRBJ2-7, with 10 bases aligning to TRBD2. CDR3 length equals 15 residues. Germline CDR1 is SGHNT and CDR2 is YENEEA. CDR3 residues: CACRRASGRSYEQYF. For the CDR3, the DNA is TGTGCCTGCAGGAGGGCTAGCGGGAGATCCTACGAGCAGTACTTC.

This clonotype was seen once. One junction end disagrees with the germline gene, perhaps due to a read error. The chain couples TRBV11-2 to TRBJ2-3; weak D call: TRBD2 (6 bases). This CDR3 has 15 amino acids. Germline loops: CDR1 SGHAT, CDR2 FQNNGV. CDR3 region: CANSMCGMVTDTHYF. The CDR3 bases are TGTGCCAACAGCATGTGCGGGATGGTCACAGATACGCACTATTTT. The full variable domain, its missing parts supplied by reference TRBV11-2 and TRBJ2-3, is EAGVAQSPRYKIIEKRQSVAFWCNPISGHATLYWYQQILGQGPKLLIQFQNNGVVDDSQLPKDRFSAERLKGVDSTLKIQPAKLEDSAVYLCANSMCGMVTDTHYFGPGTRLTVL.

Concerning this clonotype itself: The germline gene is not matched at one end of the junction; a read error may be the cause. The chain carries TRBV4-3 and TRBJ2-6; TRBD2 is a possible D gene (5 bases). The CDR3 spans 17 residues. Germline loops: CDR1 LGHNA, CDR2 YSLEER. The CDR3 loop is CASNQALTSTGANVLTF. The CDR3 bases are TGCGCCAGCAACCAAGCCCTTACTAGTACTGGGGCCAACGTCCTGACTTTC.

The rearrangement uses TRBV20-1 and TRBJ2-6, with D unresolved. Trimming cost V 6 bases and J 0 bases, with 6 bases left between them. Germline assignment: CDR1 DFQATT and CDR2 SNEGSKA (reference sequence). CDR3 size: 13 residues. For the CDR3, the DNA is TGCAGTGCGAAGGGCTCTGGGGCCAACGTCCTGACTTTC. It translates to CSAKGSGANVLTF.

The J gene is TRBJ2-3, the V gene TRBV4-1; TRBD1 matches at 7 bases. The germline V gene has CDR1 MGHRA and CDR2 YSYEKL. This CDR3 has 14 residues. The DNA of the CDR3 is TGCACCAACAGCCTTCTCGGACAGGCAGATACGCAGTATTTT. Translated: CTNSLLGQADTQYF.